Following are 2 T cell receptor beta chains from one sample sequenced in a study of CD8+ T cells in alopecia areata. Using CD4, CD8alpha, NKG2D, NKG2ACE and other markers, pooled cutaneous lymph node cells were sorted. RNA extraction and reverse transcription yielded cDNA as sequencing template. Profiled with immunoSEQ multiplex PCR; TCRdb holds only in-frame clones, not every one. This set yields roughly 260,000 clones and no singletons; the top ten hold roughly 1.2%. Sequencing was done on a sample of CD4+ T cells sorted from a lymph node. The receptors here all came from a C3H/HeJ mouse with alopecia areata. This strain has MHC haplotype H2-k.

This clone has only a few counts. Gene names denote mouse genes. From the germline J gene comes the end of the CDR3, since the read stops 4 residues before it. The chain links TRBV1 to TRBJ2-7; D perhaps matches TRBD2 (7 bases). This CDR3 comprises 14 residues. The germline CDR1 and CDR2 sequences are NSQYPW and LRSPGD (reference sequence). Between the trimmed V and J ends, which lost 3 bases and 0 bases, there was a span of 9 bases. CDR3 DNA, as far as it was read: TGCACCTGCAGTGCGAGGGGGGCCTCCTAT. Translation gives CTCSARGASY. The full-length CDR3 reads as CTCSARGASYEQYF.

Comment on this clone: Here the gene names and germline are mouse. The CDR3 goes on 4 residues after the read ends, and that part is filled in from the germline J gene. The sample contains more than one DNA sequence encoding this CDR3. The chain uses TRBV19 and TRBJ2-2; possible D gene TRBD1, 6 bases. CDR1 and CDR2 from the germline V gene are FNHDT and SITEND (reference sequence). The ends were cut back, 2 bases at V and 4 bases at J, with 9 bases in the middle. This CDR3 has 14 residues. CDR3 DNA (partial): TGTGCCAGCAGTATGACAGGTGGCACCGGG. This codes for CASSMTGGTG. The CDR3 as a whole reads CASSMTGGTGQLYF.